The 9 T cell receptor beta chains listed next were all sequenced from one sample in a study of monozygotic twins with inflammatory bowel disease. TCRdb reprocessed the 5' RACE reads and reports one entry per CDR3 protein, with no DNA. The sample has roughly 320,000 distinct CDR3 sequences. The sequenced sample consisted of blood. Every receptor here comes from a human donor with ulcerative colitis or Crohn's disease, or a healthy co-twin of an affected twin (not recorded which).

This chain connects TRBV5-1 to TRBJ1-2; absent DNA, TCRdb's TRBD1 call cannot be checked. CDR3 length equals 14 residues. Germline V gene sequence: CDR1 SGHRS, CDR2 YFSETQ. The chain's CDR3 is CASSQRQGSPGYTF.

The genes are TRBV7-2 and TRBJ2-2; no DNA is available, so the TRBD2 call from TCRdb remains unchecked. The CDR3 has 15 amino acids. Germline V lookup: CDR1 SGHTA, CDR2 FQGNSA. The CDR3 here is CASPGAAGVSGELFF.

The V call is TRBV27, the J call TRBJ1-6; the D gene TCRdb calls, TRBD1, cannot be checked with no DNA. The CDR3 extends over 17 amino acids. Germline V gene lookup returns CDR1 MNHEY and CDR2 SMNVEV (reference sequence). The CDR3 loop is CASSFDRRSSYNSPLHF.

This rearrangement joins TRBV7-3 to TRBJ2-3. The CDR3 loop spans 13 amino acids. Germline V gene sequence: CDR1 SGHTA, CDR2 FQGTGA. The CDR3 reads CASSFETPDTQYF. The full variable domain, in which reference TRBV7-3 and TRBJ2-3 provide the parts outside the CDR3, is GAGVSQTPSNKVTEKGKYVELRCDPISGHTALYWYRQSLGQGPEFLIYFQGTGAADDSGLPNDRFFAVRPEGSVSTLKIQRTERGDSAVYLCASSFETPDTQYFGPGTRLTVL.

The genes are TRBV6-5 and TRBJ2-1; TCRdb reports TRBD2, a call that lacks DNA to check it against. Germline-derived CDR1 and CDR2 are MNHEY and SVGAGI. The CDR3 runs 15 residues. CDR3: CASSYSGRAWDEQFF.

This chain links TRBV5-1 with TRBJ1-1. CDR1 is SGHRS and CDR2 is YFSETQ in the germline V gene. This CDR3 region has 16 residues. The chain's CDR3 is CASSNELGPSNTEAFF. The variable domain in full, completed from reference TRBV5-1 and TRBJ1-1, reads KAGVTQTPRYLIKTRGQQVTLSCSPISGHRSVSWYQQTPGQGLQFLFEYFSETQRNKGNFPGRFSGRQFSNSRSEMNVSTLELGDSALYLCASSNELGPSNTEAFFGQGTRLTVV.

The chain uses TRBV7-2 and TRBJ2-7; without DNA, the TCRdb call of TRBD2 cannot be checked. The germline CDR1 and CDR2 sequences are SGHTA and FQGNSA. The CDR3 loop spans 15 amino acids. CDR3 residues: CASNLPEGSSYEQYF.

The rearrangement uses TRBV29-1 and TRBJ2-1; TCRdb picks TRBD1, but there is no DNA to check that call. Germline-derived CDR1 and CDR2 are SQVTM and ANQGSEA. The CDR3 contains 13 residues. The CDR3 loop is CSATGDGNNEQFF.

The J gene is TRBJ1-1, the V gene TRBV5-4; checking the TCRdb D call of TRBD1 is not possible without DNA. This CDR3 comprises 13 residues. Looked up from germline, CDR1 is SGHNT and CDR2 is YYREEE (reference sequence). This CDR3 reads CASSPRDRAEAFF. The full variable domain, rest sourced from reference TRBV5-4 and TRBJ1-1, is ETGVTQSPTHLIKTRGQQVTLRCSSQSGHNTVSWYQQALGQGPQFIFQYYREEENGRGNFPPRFSGLQFPNYSSELNVNALELDDSALYLCASSPRDRAEAFFGQGTRLTVV.